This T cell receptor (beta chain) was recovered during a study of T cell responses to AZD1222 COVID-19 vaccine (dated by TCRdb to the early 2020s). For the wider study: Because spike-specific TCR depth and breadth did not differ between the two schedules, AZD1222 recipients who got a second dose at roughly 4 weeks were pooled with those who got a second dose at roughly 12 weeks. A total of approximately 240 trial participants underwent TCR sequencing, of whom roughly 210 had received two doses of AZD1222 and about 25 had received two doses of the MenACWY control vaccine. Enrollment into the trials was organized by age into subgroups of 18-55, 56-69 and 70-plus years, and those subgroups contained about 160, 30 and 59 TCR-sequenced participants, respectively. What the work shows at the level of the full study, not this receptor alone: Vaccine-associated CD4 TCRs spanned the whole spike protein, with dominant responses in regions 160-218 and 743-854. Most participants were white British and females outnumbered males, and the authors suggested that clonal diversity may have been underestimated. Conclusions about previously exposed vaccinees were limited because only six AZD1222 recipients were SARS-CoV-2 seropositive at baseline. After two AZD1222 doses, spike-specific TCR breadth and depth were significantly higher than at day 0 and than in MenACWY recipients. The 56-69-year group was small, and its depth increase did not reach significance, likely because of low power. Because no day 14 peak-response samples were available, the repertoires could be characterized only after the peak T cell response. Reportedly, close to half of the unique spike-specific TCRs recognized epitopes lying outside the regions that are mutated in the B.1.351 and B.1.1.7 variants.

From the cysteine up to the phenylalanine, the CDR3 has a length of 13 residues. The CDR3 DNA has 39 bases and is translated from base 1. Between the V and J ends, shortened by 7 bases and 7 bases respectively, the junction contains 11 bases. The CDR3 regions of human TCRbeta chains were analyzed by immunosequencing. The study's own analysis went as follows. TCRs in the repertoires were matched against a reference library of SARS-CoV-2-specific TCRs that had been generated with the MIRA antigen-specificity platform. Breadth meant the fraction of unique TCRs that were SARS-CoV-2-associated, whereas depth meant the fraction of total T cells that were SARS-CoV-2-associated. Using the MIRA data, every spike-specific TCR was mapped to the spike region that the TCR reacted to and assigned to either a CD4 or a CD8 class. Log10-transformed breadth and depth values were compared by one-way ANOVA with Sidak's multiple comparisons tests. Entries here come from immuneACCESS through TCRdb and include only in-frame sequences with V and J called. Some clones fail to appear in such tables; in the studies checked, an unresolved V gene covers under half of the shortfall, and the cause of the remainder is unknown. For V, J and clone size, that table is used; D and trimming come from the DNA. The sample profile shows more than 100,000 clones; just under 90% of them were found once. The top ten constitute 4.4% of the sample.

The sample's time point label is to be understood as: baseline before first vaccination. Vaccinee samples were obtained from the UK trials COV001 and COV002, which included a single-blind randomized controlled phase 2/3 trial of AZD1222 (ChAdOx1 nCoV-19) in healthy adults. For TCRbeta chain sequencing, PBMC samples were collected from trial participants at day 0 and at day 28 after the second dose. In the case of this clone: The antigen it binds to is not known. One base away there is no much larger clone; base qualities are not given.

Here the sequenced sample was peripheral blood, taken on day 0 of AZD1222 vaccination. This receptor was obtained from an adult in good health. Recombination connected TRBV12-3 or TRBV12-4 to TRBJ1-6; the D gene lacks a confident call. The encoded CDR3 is CASIGFENSPLHF. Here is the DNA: TGTGCCAGCATAGGGTTCGAGAATTCACCCCTCCACTTT.